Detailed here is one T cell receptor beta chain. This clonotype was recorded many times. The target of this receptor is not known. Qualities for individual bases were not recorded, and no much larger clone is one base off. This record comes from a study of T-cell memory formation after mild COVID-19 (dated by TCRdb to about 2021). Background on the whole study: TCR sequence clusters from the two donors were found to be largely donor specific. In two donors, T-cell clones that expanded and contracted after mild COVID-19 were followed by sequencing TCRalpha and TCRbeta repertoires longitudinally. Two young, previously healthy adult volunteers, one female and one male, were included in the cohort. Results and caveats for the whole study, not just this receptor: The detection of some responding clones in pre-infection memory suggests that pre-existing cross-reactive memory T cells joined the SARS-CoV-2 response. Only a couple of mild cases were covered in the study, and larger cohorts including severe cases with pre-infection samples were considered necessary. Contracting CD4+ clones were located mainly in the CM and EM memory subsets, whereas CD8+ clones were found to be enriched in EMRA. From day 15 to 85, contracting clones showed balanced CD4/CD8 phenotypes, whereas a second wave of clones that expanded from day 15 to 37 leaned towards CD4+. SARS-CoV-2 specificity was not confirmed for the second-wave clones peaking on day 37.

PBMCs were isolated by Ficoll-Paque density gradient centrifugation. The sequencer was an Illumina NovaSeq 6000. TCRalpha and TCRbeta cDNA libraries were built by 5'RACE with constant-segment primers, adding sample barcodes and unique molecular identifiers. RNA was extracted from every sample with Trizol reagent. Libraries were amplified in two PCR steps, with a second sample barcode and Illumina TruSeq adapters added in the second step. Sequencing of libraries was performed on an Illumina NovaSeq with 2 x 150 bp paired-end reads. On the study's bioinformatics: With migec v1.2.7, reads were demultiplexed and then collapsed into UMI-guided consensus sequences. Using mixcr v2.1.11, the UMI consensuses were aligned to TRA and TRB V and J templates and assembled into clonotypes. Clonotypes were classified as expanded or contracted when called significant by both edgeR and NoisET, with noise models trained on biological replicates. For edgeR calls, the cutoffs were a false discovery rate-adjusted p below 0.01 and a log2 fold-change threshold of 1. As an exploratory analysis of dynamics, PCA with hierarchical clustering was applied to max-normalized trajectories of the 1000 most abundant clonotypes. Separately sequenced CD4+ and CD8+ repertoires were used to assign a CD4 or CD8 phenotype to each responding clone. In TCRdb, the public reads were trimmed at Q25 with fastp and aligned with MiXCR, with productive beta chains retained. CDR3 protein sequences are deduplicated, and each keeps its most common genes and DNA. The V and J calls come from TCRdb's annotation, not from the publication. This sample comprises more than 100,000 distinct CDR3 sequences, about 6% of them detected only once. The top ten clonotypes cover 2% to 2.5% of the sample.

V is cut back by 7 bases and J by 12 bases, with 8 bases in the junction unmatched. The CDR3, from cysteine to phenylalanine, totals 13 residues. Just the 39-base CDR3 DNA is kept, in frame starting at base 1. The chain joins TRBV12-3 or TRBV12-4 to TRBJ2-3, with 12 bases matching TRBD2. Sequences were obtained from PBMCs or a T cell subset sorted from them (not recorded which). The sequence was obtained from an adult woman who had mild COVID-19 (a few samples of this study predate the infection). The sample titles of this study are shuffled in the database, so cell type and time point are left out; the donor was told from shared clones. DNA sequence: TGTGCCAGCACGACTAGCGGGGGCCGGTCCCAGTATTTT. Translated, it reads CASTTSGGRSQYF.